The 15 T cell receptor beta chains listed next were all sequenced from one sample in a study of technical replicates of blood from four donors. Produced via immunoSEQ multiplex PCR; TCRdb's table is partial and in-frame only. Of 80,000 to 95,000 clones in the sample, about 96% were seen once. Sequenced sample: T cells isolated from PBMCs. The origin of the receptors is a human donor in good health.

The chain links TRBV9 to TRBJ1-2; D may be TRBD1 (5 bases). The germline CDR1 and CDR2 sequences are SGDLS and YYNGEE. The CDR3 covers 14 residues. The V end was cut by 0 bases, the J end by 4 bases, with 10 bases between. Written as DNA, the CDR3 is TGTGCCAGCAGCGTAGGGTCGGACACCTATGGCTACACCTTC. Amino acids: CASSVGSDTYGYTF.

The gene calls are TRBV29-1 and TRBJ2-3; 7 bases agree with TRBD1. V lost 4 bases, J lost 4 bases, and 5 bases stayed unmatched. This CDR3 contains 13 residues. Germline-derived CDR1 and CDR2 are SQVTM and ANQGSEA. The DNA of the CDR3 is TGCAGCGTTGGACAGGGAGAATCAGATACGCAGTATTTT. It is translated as CSVGQGESDTQYF.

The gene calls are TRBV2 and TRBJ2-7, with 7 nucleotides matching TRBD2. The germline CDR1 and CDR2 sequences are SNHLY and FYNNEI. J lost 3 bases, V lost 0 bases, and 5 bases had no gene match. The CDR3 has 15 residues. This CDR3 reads CASSEAWTRNYEQYF. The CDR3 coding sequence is TGTGCCAGCAGTGAAGCATGGACTAGAAACTACGAGCAGTACTTC.

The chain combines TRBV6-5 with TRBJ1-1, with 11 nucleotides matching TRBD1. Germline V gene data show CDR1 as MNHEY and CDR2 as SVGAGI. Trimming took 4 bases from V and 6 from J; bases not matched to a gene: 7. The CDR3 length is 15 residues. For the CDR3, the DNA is TGTGCCAGCAGTTCCGGACAGGGGGCGCGTGCTGAAGCTTTCTTT. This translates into CASSSGQGARAEAFF.

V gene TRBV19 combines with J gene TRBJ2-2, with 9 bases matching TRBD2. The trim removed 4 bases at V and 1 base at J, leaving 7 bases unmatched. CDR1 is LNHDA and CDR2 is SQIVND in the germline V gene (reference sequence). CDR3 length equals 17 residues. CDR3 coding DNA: TGTGCCAGTAGTAGCCGACTAGCGGAGAGGAACACCGGGGAGCTGTTTTTT. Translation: CASSSRLAERNTGELFF.

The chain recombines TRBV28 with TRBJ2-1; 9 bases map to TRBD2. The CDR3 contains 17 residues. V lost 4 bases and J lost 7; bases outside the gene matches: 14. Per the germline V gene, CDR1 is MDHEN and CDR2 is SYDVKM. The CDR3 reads CASSSPAGTSFWNEQFF. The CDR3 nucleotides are TGTGCCAGCAGTTCACCCGCCGGGACTAGCTTTTGGAATGAGCAGTTCTTC.

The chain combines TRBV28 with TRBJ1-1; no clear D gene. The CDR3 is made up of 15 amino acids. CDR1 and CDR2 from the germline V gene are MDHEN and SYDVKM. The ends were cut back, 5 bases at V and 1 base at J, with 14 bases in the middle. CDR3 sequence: CASSLPGIRNTEAFF. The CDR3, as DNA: TGTGCCAGCAGTCTGCCAGGAATAAGGAACACTGAAGCTTTCTTT.

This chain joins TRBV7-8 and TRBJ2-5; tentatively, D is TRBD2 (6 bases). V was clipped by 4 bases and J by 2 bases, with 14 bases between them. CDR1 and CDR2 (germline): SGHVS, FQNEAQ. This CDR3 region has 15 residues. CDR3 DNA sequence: TGTGCCAGCAGCTCGCAAATAGCGGTGCAAGAGACCCAGTACTTC. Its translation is CASSSQIAVQETQYF.

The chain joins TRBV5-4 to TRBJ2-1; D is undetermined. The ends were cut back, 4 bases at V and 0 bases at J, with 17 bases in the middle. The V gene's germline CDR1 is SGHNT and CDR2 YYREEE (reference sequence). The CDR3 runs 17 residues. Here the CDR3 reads CASSLELPYGSYNEQFF. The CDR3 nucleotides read TGTGCCAGCAGCCTGGAGCTACCGTACGGCTCCTACAATGAGCAGTTCTTC.

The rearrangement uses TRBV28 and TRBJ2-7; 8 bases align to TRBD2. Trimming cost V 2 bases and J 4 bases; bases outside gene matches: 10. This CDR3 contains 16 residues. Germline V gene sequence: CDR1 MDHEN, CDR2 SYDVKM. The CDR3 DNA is TGTGCCAGCAGTTTACGGGTAGAGCTAGCGGGTTACGAGCAGTACTTC. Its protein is CASSLRVELAGYEQYF.

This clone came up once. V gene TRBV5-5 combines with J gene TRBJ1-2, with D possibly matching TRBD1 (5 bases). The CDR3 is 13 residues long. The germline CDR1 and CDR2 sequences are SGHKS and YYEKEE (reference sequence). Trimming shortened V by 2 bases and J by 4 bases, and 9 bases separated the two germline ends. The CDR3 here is CASSFGGSYGYTF. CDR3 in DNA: TGTGCCAGCAGCTTTGGGGGGTCCTATGGCTACACCTTC. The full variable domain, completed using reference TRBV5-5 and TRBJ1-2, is DAGVTQSPTHLIKTRGQQVTLRCSPISGHKSVSWYQQVLGQGPQFIFQYYEKEERGRGNFPDRFSARQFPNYSSELNVNALLLGDSALYLCASSFGGSYGYTFGSGTRLTVV.

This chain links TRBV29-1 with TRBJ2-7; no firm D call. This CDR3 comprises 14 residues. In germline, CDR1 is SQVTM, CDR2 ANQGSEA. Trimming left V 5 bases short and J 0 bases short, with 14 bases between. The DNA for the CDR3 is TGCAGCGTTACAGCCGGCAGTCTCTCCTACGAGCAGTACTTC. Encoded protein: CSVTAGSLSYEQYF.

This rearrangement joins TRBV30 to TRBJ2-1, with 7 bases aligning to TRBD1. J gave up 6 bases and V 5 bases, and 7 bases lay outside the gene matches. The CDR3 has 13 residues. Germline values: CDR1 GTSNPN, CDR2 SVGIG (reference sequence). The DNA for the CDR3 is TGTGCCTGGGCCAAGGACAGGACCAATGAGCAGTTCTTC. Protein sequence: CAWAKDRTNEQFF.

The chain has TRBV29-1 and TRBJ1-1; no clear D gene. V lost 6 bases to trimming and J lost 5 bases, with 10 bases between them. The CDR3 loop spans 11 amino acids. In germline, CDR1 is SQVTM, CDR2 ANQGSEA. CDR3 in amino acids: CSVDPRTEAFF. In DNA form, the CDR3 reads TGCAGCGTGGATCCGAGGACTGAAGCTTTCTTT.

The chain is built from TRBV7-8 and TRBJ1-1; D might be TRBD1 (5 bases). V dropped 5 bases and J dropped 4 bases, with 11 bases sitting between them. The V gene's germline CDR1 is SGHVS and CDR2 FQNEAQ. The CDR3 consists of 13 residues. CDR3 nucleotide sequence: TGTGCCAGCAGCCCAGGGTGGGGCACTGAAGCTTTCTTT. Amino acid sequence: CASSPGWGTEAFF. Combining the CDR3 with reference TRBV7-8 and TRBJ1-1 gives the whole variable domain GAGVSQSPRYKVAKRGQDVALRCDPISGHVSLFWYQQALGQGPEFLTYFQNEAQLDKSGLPSDRFFAERPEGSVSTLKIQRTQQEDSAVYLCASSPGWGTEAFFGQGTRLTVV.